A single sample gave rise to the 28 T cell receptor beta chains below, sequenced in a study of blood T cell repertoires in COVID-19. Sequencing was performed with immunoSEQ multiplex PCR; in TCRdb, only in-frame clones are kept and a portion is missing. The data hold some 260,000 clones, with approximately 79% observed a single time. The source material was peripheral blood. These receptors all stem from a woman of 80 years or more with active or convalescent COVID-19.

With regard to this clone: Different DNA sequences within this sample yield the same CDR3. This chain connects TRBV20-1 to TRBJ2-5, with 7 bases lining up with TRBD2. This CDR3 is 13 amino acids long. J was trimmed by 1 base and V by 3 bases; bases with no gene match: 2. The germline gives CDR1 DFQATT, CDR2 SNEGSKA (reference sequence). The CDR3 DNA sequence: TGCAGTGCTAGTAGCGGGTCCCAAGAGACCCAGTACTTC. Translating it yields CSASSGSQETQYF.

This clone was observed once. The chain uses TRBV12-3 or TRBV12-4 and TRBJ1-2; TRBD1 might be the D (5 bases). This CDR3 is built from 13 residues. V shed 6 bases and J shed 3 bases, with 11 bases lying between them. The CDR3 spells CASSDSSYYGYTF. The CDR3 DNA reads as TGTGCCAGCAGCGACAGCAGCTACTATGGCTACACCTTC.

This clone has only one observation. CDR3 nucleotides: TGTGCCAGCAGTGAAGGGAGACAGGGCTTTAATCTGGGCGGCTACACCTTC. Translated: CASSEGRQGFNLGGYTF. This rearrangement joins TRBV6-1 to TRBJ1-2; 7 positions match TRBD1. Germline V CDR1 and CDR2: MNHNS, SASEGT. This CDR3 spans 17 amino acids. V shed 1 base, J shed 8 bases, and the junction held 16 bases outside the gene matches.

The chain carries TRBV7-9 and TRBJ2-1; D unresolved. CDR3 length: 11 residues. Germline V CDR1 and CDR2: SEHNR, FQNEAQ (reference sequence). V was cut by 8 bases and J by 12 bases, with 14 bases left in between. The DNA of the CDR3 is TGTGCCAGCGATGCGTTGTTATCGCAGTTCTTC. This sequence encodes CASDALLSQFF.

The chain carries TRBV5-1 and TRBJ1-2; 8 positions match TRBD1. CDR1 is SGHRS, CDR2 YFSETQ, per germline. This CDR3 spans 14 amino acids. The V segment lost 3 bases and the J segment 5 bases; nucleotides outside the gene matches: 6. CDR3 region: CASSYTGTGYGYTF. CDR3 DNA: TGCGCCAGCAGCTATACCGGGACAGGATATGGCTACACCTTC.

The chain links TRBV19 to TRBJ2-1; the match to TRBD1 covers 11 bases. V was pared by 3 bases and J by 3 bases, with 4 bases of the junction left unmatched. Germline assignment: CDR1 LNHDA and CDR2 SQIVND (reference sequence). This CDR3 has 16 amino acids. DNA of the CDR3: TGTGCCAGTAGTATCTGGGGGACAGGGGGCTACAATGAGCAGTTCTTC. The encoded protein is CASSIWGTGGYNEQFF.

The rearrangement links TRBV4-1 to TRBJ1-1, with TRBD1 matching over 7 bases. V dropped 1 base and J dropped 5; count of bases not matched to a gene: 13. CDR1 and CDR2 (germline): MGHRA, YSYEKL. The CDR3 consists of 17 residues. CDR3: CASSQAIQGRIGTEAFF. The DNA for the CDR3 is TGCGCCAGCAGCCAAGCGATACAGGGGCGGATCGGGACTGAAGCTTTCTTT.

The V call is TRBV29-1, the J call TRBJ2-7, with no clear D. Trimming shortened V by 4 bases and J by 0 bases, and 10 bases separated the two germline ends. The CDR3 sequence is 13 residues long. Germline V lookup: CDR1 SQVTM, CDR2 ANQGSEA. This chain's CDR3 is CSVASGSSYEQYF. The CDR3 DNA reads TGCAGCGTTGCCTCAGGTAGCTCCTACGAGCAGTACTTC.

The CDR3 DNA reads TGCGCCAGCAGCCCACCGGGACAGAACGGTGGCTACACCTTC. Translating gives CASSPPGQNGGYTF. This rearrangement joins TRBV5-1 to TRBJ1-2; 7 positions agree with TRBD1. The CDR3 is 14 residues long. Trimming cost V 4 bases and J 7 bases; bases outside gene matches: 10. Germline loops: CDR1 SGHRS, CDR2 YFSETQ.

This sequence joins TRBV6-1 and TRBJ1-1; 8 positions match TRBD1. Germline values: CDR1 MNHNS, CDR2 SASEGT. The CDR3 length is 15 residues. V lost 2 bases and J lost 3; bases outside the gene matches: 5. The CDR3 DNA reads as TGTGCCAGCAGTGAATCGGACAGGGCCTACACTGAAGCTTTCTTT. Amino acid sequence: CASSESDRAYTEAFF.

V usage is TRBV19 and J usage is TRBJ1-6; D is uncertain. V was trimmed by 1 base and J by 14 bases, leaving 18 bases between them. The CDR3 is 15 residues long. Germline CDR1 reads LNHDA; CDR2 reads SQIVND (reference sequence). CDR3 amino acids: CASSIGSPGLGTLHF. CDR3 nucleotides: TGTGCCAGTAGTATAGGATCCCCCGGACTCGGGACCCTCCACTTT.

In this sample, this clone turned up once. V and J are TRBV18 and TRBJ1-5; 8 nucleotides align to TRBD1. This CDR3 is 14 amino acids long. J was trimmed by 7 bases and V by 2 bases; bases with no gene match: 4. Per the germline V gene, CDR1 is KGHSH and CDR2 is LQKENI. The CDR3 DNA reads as TGTGCCAGCTCACCAACGGACAGGGCCCAGCCCCAGCATTTT. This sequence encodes CASSPTDRAQPQHF.

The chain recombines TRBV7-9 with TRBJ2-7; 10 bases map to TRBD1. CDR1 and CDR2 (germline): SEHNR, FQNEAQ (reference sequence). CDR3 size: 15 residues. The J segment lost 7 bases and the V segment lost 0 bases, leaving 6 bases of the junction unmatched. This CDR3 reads CASSLAGTGVREQYF. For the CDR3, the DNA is TGTGCCAGCAGCTTAGCTGGGACAGGGGTGAGGGAGCAGTACTTC.

The DNA for the CDR3 is TGCGCCAGCAGTGACGAGGGAGAAAAACTGTTTTTT. Amino acid sequence: CASSDEGEKLFF. V gene TRBV10-1 combines with J gene TRBJ1-4; the D is unclear. V was trimmed by 3 bases and J by 8 bases, leaving 7 bases between them. The germline V gene encodes CDR1 WNHNN and CDR2 SYGVQD (reference sequence). The length of the CDR3 is 12 residues.

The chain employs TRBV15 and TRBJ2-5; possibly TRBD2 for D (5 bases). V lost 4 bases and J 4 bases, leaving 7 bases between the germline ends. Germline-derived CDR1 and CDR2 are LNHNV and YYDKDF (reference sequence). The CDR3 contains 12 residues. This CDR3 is CATSIGRETQYF. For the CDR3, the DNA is TGTGCCACCAGCATAGGGAGAGAGACCCAGTACTTC. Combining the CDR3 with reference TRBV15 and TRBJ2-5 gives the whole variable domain DAMVIQNPRYQVTQFGKPVTLSCSQTLNHNVMYWYQQKSSQAPKLLFHYYDKDFNNEADTPDNFQSRRPNTSFCFLDIRSPGLGDTAMYLCATSIGRETQYFGPGTRLLVL.

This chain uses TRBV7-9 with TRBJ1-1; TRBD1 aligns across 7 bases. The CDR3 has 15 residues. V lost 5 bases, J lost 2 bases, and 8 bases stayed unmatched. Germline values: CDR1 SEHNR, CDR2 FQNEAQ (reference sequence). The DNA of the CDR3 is TGTGCCAGCAGCAACATCAACAGGGGCAACACTGAAGCTTTCTTT. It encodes CASSNINRGNTEAFF.

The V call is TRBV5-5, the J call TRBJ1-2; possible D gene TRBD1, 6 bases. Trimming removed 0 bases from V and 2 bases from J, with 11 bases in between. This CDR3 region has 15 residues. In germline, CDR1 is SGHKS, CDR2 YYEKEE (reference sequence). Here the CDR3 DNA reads TGTGCCAGCAGCTTGGCCTCGCAGGGGAACTATGGCTACACCTTC. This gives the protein CASSLASQGNYGYTF.

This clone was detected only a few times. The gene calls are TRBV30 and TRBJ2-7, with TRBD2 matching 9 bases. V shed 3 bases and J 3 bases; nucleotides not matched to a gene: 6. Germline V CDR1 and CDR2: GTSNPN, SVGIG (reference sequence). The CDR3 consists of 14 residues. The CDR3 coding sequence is TGTGCCTGGAGCCCCGCTAGCGGGAACTACGAGCAGTACTTC. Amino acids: CAWSPASGNYEQYF. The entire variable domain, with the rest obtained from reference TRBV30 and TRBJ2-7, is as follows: SQTIHQWPATLVQPVGSPLSLECTVEGTSNPNLYWYRQAAGRGLQLLFYSVGIGQISSEVPQNLSASRPQDRQFILSSKKLLLSDSGFYLCAWSPASGNYEQYFGPGTRLTVT.

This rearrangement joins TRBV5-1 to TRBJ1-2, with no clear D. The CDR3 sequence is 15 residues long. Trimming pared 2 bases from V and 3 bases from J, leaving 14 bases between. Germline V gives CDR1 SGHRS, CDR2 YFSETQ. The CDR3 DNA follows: TGCGCCAGCAGCTTACAGAACCAAATCGACTATGGCTACACCTTC. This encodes CASSLQNQIDYGYTF.

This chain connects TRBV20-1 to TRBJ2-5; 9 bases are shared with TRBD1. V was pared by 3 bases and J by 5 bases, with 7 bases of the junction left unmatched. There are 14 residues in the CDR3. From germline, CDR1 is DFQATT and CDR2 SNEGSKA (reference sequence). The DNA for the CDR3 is TGCAGTGCTAGTCGAACAGGGGGCTTTGAGACCCAGTACTTC. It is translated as CSASRTGGFETQYF.

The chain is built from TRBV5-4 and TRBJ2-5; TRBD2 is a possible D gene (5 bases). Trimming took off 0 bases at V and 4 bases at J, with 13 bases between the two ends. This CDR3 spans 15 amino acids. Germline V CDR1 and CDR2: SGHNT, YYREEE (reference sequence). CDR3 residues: CASSLAGVGVETQYF. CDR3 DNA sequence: TGTGCCAGCAGCTTGGCCGGGGTGGGTGTAGAGACCCAGTACTTC.

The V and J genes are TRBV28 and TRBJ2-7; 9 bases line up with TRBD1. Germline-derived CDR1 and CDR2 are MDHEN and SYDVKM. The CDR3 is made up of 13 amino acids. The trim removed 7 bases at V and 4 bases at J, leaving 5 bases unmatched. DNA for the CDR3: TGTGCCAGCACCGTGACAGGGGGGTACGAGCAGTACTTC. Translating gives CASTVTGGYEQYF.

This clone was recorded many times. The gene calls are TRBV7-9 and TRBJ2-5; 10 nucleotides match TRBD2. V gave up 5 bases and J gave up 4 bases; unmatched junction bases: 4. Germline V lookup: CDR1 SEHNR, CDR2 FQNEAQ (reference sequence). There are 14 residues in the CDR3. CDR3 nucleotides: TGTGCCAGCAGCCTCGGACTAGCGGTAGAGACCCAGTACTTC. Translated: CASSLGLAVETQYF.

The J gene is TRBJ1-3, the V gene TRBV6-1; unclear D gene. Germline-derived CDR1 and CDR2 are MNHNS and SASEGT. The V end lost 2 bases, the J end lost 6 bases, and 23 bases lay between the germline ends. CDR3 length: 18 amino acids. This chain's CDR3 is CASSESVLFGVLENTIYF. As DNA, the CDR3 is TGTGCCAGCAGTGAATCGGTCTTGTTTGGAGTTTTGGAAAACACCATATATTTT.

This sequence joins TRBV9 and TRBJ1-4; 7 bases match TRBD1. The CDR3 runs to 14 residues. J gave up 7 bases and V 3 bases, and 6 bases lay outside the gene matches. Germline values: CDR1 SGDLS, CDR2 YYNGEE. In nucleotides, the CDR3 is TGTGCCAGCAGCGGGGCAGGGGGGATTGAAAAACTGTTTTTT. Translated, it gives CASSGAGGIEKLFF.

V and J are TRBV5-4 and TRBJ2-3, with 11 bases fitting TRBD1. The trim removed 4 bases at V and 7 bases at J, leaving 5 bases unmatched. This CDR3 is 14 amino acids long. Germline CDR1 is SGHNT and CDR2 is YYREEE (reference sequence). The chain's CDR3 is CASSTGTGGNTQYF. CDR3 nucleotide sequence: TGTGCCAGCAGCACCGGGACAGGGGGGAATACGCAGTATTTT. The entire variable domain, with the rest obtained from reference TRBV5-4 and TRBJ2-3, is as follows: ETGVTQSPTHLIKTRGQQVTLRCSSQSGHNTVSWYQQALGQGPQFIFQYYREEENGRGNFPPRFSGLQFPNYSSELNVNALELDDSALYLCASSTGTGGNTQYFGPGTRLTVL.

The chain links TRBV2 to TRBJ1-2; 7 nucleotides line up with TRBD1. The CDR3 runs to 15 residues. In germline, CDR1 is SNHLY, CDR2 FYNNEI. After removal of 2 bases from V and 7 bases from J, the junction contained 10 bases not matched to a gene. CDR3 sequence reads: CASSESQGEKGGYTF. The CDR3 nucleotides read TGTGCCAGCAGTGAAAGCCAGGGGGAGAAGGGTGGCTACACCTTC.

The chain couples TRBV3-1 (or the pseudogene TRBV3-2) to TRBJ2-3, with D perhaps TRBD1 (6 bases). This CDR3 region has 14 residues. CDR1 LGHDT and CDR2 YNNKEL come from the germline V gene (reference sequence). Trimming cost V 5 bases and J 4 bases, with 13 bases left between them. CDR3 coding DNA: TGTGCCAGCAGCGATACAGGGCTCGCAGATACGCAGTATTTT. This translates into CASSDTGLADTQYF.